This T cell receptor beta chain was identified during a study of OX40 agonist ivuxolimab in advanced cancers. Method: immunoSEQ multiplex PCR; TCRdb's copy keeps in-frame clones and lacks some. The data show 55,000 to 65,000 clones, with roughly nine tenths seen just once and about 0.73% held by the top ten. Germline CDR1 and CDR2: SGHTA and FQGNSA. The CDR3 covers 12 residues. Trimming pared 2 bases from V and 6 bases from J, leaving 8 bases between. The sequencing here drew on CD4+ or CD8+ T cells sorted from blood, taken in a trial of the OX40 agonist ivuxolimab. This clonotype originated in an adult with an advanced solid tumor such as melanoma, head and neck, liver or kidney cancer. The V call is TRBV7-2, the J call TRBJ2-7; maybe TRBD1 (6 bases). This CDR3 is CASSLNRVEQYF. For the CDR3, the DNA is TGTGCCAGCAGCTTAAACAGGGTCGAGCAGTACTTC.